This TCR beta chain stems from a study of identical twins. Study results and limitations: Models underpredicted monozygotic twin sharing of out-of-frame TCR alpha. A cross-sectional statistical analysis, not follow-up of the same donors, supported the conclusions.

Regarding this clonotype: What it recognizes is unknown.

V was pared by 3 bases and J by 1 base, with 6 bases of the junction left unmatched. Germline V CDR1 and CDR2: SGHTA, FQGNSA. CDR3 length equals 15 residues. Each CDR3 protein is one row after TCRdb ran MiXCR on the 5' RACE reads. Here the sample spans a few hundred thousand distinct CDR3 sequences, 13% to 15% being singletons. In addition, the sample was reused for a study of yellow fever vaccine responses in identical twins.

The sample consisted of CD4+ T cells sorted from blood. The V and J genes are TRBV7-2 and TRBJ2-7, with TRBD2 matching over 7 bases. The receptor comes from a woman aged 18-35 years in good health. The CDR3 loop is CASSLAGVRSYEQYF. In DNA, the CDR3 is TGTGCCAGCAGCTTGGCGGGAGTTAGATCCTACGAGCAGTACTTC.